The 32 T cell receptor beta chains below all came from one sample that was sequenced in a study of shared T cell receptors in the human thymus. The repertoire was sequenced with immunoSEQ multiplex PCR; TCRdb's copy has only in-frame clones and lacks some. The table records about 610,000 clones, roughly 90% of them present only once. These data also formed part of another study, on human thymus T cells.

Sequencing input: thymocytes. All receptors come from a boy in the first two years of life with a congenital heart defect.

CDR3 amino acids: CASSPEAGANTGELFF. In nucleotides, the CDR3 is TGTGCCAGCAGCCCCGAGGCGGGGGCGAACACCGGGGAGCTGTTTTTT. The rearrangement joins TRBV14 to TRBJ2-2; 7 bases are a match to TRBD2. The germline V gene has CDR1 SGHDN and CDR2 FVKESK. The CDR3 consists of 16 residues. With V trimmed by 4 bases and J by 0 bases, 5 bases remained unmatched.

This rearrangement joins TRBV28 to TRBJ2-1, with TRBD2 matching 9 bases. This CDR3 region has 12 residues. With 7 bases clipped from V and 8 bases from J, the junction kept 3 bases outside the gene matches. Germline-derived CDR1 and CDR2 are MDHEN and SYDVKM. The CDR3 protein is CASKAGGDEQFF. The CDR3 DNA is TGTGCCAGCAAAGCGGGAGGAGATGAGCAGTTCTTC.

The V gene is TRBV7-9, the J gene TRBJ2-1; unclear D gene. This CDR3 has 16 residues. Germline V CDR1 and CDR2: SEHNR, FQNEAQ (reference sequence). Trimming removed 2 bases at V and 0 bases at J, with 11 bases between. The CDR3 DNA sequence: TGTGCCAGCAGCTTACGCAAGTGGAGCTCCTACAATGAGCAGTTCTTC. It yields the protein CASSLRKWSSYNEQFF.

This sequence joins TRBV7-9 and TRBJ1-5; TRBD1 matches 7 bases. CDR1 is SEHNR and CDR2 is FQNEAQ in the germline V gene (reference sequence). This CDR3 region has 19 residues. With 5 bases clipped from V and 0 bases from J, the junction kept 16 bases outside the gene matches. The CDR3 protein is CASSPILTGTAYSNQPQHF. The CDR3 coding sequence is TGTGCCAGCAGCCCAATACTAACCGGGACAGCATATAGCAATCAGCCCCAGCATTTT.

The chain uses TRBV4-2 and TRBJ2-7; perhaps TRBD2 as D (5 bases). Germline lookup yields CDR1 LGHNA and CDR2 YNFKEQ. The length of the CDR3 is 15 residues. Trimming pared 1 base from V and 0 bases from J, leaving 10 bases between. CDR3 loop: CASSQVASPSYEQYF. CDR3 nucleotides: TGTGCCAGCAGCCAAGTCGCTAGCCCCTCCTACGAGCAGTACTTC.

The chain is built from TRBV19 and TRBJ2-7; 7 nucleotides match TRBD2. V trimming: 3 bases; J trimming: 4 bases; junction bases outside the gene matches: 9. The CDR3 consists of 15 residues. Germline V gene sequence: CDR1 LNHDA, CDR2 SQIVND (reference sequence). The CDR3 sequence: CASSMGLGRGYEQYF. CDR3 DNA: TGTGCCAGTAGTATGGGACTTGGGAGGGGATACGAGCAGTACTTC.

The J gene is TRBJ2-5, the V gene TRBV4-2, with D possibly being TRBD2 (6 bases). The tail of the sequence fits TRBJ2-7 better, so the J call may be wrong. The CDR3 is 14 amino acids. The germline V gene encodes CDR1 LGHNA and CDR2 YNFKEQ. CDR3 DNA: TGTGCCAGCAGCCGGGGACTCCTCTCCTACGAGCAGTACTTC. It codes for CASSRGLLSYEQYF.

The V gene is TRBV5-6, the J gene TRBJ1-2, with 8 bases fitting TRBD1. The ends lost 4 bases at V and 6 bases at J; junction bases unmatched: 11. The CDR3 covers 15 residues. Germline values: CDR1 SGHDT, CDR2 YYEEEE. For the CDR3, the DNA is TGTGCCAGCAGCGATACCGGGACAGGAGGTGATGGCTACACCTTC. Encoded protein: CASSDTGTGGDGYTF.

J is TRBJ2-5 and V is TRBV4-1; D remains unclear. Trimming took off 4 bases at V and 0 bases at J, with 9 bases between the two ends. Germline assignment: CDR1 MGHRA and CDR2 YSYEKL. The length of the CDR3 is 14 residues. CDR3: CASSRRANQETQYF. DNA of the CDR3: TGCGCCAGCAGCCGGAGAGCAAACCAAGAGACCCAGTACTTC.

Turning to this clone: Relative to the germline gene, one junction end is altered; a read error may explain this. The genes are TRBV4-3 and TRBJ1-1; D gene uncertain. Germline lookup yields CDR1 LGHNA and CDR2 YSLEER. There are 18 residues in the CDR3. The CDR3 region has the DNA TGCGCCAGCAGCCAAGATCAGTTCGCGGTAAGGGAGGAACGGAGATATTCCTTT. Protein product: CASSQDQFAVREERRYSF.

This clone was counted a few times. The genes are TRBV29-1 and TRBJ1-1, with 8 nucleotides matching TRBD1. Germline V lookup: CDR1 SQVTM, CDR2 ANQGSEA. The length of the CDR3 is 17 residues. With V trimmed by 6 bases and J by 1 base, 16 bases remained unmatched. CDR3 in amino acids: CSVPKDRVMDGNTEAFF. In DNA, the CDR3 is TGCAGCGTACCTAAGGACAGGGTTATGGATGGGAACACTGAAGCTTTCTTT.

The rearrangement uses TRBV11-2 and TRBJ1-1; 10 bases fit TRBD1. Germline loops: CDR1 SGHAT, CDR2 FQNNGV. The CDR3 extends over 15 amino acids. The ends lost 5 bases at V and 4 bases at J; junction bases unmatched: 7. This CDR3 is CASSLSGQGVTEAFF. The CDR3 DNA sequence: TGTGCCAGCAGCCTAAGTGGACAGGGGGTCACTGAAGCTTTCTTT.

This chain links TRBV6-5 with TRBJ2-3; TRBD2 aligns across 12 bases. The CDR3 has 15 amino acids. Germline CDR1 MNHEY, CDR2 SVGAGI. J lost 2 bases, V lost 6 bases, and 3 bases had no gene match. DNA of the CDR3: TGTGCCAGCAGCCGACTAGCGGGAGACACAGATACGCAGTATTTT. It specifies CASSRLAGDTDTQYF.

This clone was counted once. CDR3 in DNA: TGTGCCTGGAGTCAAGGCGGGGAAATCCCCAATTGCACCTACGAGCAGTACTTC. This translates into CAWSQGGEIPNCTYEQYF. The rearrangement uses TRBV30 and TRBJ2-7, with D possibly matching TRBD2 (6 bases). CDR3 length equals 18 residues. Looked up from germline, CDR1 is GTSNPN and CDR2 is SVGIG (reference sequence). V was shortened by 2 bases and J by 2 bases, with 25 bases between the two germline ends.

The CDR3 loop is CASSLGRGPYEQYF. In DNA form, the CDR3 reads TGTGCCAGCAGTTTAGGGCGGGGCCCCTACGAGCAGTACTTC. V and J are TRBV27 and TRBJ2-7, with D possibly TRBD2 on 6 matching bases. The germline CDR1 and CDR2 sequences are MNHEY and SMNVEV (reference sequence). This CDR3 contains 14 residues. Trimming removed 2 bases at V and 2 bases at J, with 10 bases between.

The genes are TRBV27 and TRBJ2-7, with 9 bases aligning to TRBD2. The CDR3 extends over 16 amino acids. Germline values: CDR1 MNHEY, CDR2 SMNVEV (reference sequence). The V gene end was trimmed by 6 bases and the J gene end by 2 bases; junction bases not matched to a gene: 11. The CDR3 here is CASSPFHSGSPYEQYF. CDR3 DNA: TGTGCCAGCAGCCCCTTCCATAGCGGGAGTCCCTACGAGCAGTACTTC.

This chain connects TRBV5-1 to TRBJ2-7, with a possible D match to TRBD1 (5 bases). There are 14 residues in the CDR3. Germline CDR1 is SGHRS and CDR2 is YFSETQ. Between the trimmed V and J ends, which lost 1 base and 5 bases, there was a span of 13 bases. CDR3 DNA: TGCGCCAGCAGCTTGTGGCAGGGTGGTAACGAGCAGTACTTC. It yields the protein CASSLWQGGNEQYF.

The CDR3 DNA reads as TGTGCCAGCAGTCCCGGGGGGACCCCGGGAAATGAGCAGTTCTTC. This encodes CASSPGGTPGNEQFF. The V gene is TRBV6-5, the J gene TRBJ2-1, with 7 nucleotides matching TRBD2. Germline CDR1 is MNHEY and CDR2 is SVGAGI. CDR3 length: 15 residues. The trim removed 5 bases at V and 7 bases at J, leaving 11 bases unmatched.

The chain recombines TRBV7-8 with TRBJ1-5; possible D gene TRBD1, 6 bases. From germline, CDR1 is SGHVS and CDR2 FQNEAQ. The length of the CDR3 is 16 residues. V gave up 0 bases and J gave up 1 base, with 10 bases separating them. For the CDR3, the DNA is TGTGCCAGCAGCTTAGCGGGGACACTCAGCAATCAGCCCCAGCATTTT. Translation gives CASSLAGTLSNQPQHF.

V gene TRBV30 combines with J gene TRBJ2-7, with D perhaps TRBD1 (5 bases). Germline V gene sequence: CDR1 GTSNPN, CDR2 SVGIG (reference sequence). The V end was cut by 4 bases, the J end by 3 bases, with 22 bases between. CDR3 length: 16 residues. The CDR3 sequence: CAWTDPRAQENYEQYF. The CDR3 bases are TGTGCCTGGACCGACCCCAGGGCACAGGAGAACTACGAGCAGTACTTC.

The chain has TRBV11-3 and TRBJ2-3; D may be TRBD1 (5 bases). V was shortened by 11 bases and J by 4 bases, with 22 bases between the two germline ends. Per germline, CDR1 SGHNT and CDR2 YENEEA. The CDR3 contains 15 residues. This CDR3 reads CADARPWARADTQYF. DNA of the CDR3: TGTGCCGATGCCCGACCTTGGGCCAGGGCAGATACGCAGTATTTT.

The chain recombines TRBV7-9 with TRBJ2-7, with D maybe TRBD2 (5 bases). The V gene lost 4 bases and the J gene lost 0 bases, with 13 bases spanning the gap. The CDR3 has 15 amino acids. In germline, CDR1 is SEHNR, CDR2 FQNEAQ (reference sequence). In nucleotides, the CDR3 is TGTGCCAGCAGCTCCTCGCGGAGGAGCTCCTACGAGCAGTACTTC. It yields the protein CASSSSRRSSYEQYF.

This chain links TRBV15 with TRBJ2-3; tentative D call: TRBD1 (6 bases). The CDR3 runs 14 residues. Germline V gene data show CDR1 as LNHNV and CDR2 as YYDKDF (reference sequence). V dropped 5 bases and J dropped 8 bases, with 17 bases sitting between them. CDR3 amino acids: CATSGRDTAVTQYF. CDR3 bases: TGTGCCACCAGCGGAAGGGACACGGCAGTTACGCAGTATTTT.

Concerning this clone itself: One end of the junction fails to match germline, which may point to a read error. Other DNA sequences from this sample encode an identical CDR3 as well. This chain joins TRBV27 and TRBJ1-4, with 7 bases aligning to TRBD1. This CDR3 is built from 13 residues. Germline CDR1 MNHEY, CDR2 SMNVEV (reference sequence). The CDR3 here is CASSTGVSEKLFF. In DNA, the CDR3 is TGTGCCAGCAGTACAGGGGTTAGCGAAAAATTGTTTTTT.

V and J are TRBV5-6 and TRBJ2-5, with 12 bases fitting TRBD2. CDR1 and CDR2 (germline): SGHDT, YYEEEE. The CDR3 is 16 amino acids. The J segment lost 4 bases and the V segment lost 2 bases, leaving 6 bases of the junction unmatched. DNA for the CDR3: TGTGCCAGCAGCTTACCAATGACTAGCGGGAGAGAGACCCAGTACTTC. This sequence encodes CASSLPMTSGRETQYF.

The rearrangement joins TRBV11-2 to TRBJ2-3; D not certain. The CDR3 length is 16 residues. Trimming removed 5 bases at V and 0 bases at J, with 15 bases between. Germline CDR1 is SGHAT and CDR2 is FQNNGV. The CDR3 region is CASSLARRPSTDTQYF. DNA for the CDR3: TGTGCCAGCAGCCTTGCGCGCAGGCCTAGCACAGATACGCAGTATTTT. The entire variable domain, with the rest obtained from reference TRBV11-2 and TRBJ2-3, is as follows: EAGVAQSPRYKIIEKRQSVAFWCNPISGHATLYWYQQILGQGPKLLIQFQNNGVVDDSQLPKDRFSAERLKGVDSTLKIQPAKLEDSAVYLCASSLARRPSTDTQYFGPGTRLTVL.

J is TRBJ1-4 and V is TRBV5-4; TRBD1 matches at 12 bases. Germline assignment: CDR1 SGHNT and CDR2 YYREEE (reference sequence). The CDR3 covers 16 residues. The trim removed 4 bases at V and 10 bases at J, leaving 11 bases unmatched. The CDR3 sequence is CASSPGTGGERGKLFF. CDR3 in DNA: TGTGCCAGCAGCCCGGGGACAGGGGGCGAGAGAGGAAAACTGTTTTTT.

The chain carries TRBV10-1 and TRBJ1-5; 10 bases match TRBD1. The V and J ends lost 6 bases and 7 bases, in that order; junction bases with no gene match: 3. Germline CDR1 reads WNHNN; CDR2 reads SYGVQD (reference sequence). The CDR3 has 13 residues. CDR3 sequence reads: CASSSDRGQPQHF. In nucleotides, the CDR3 is TGCGCCAGCAGCTCGGACAGGGGGCAGCCCCAGCATTTT.

The chain recombines TRBV7-2 with TRBJ1-2, with TRBD1 identical over 8 bases. The germline V gene encodes CDR1 SGHTA and CDR2 FQGNSA. After removal of 6 bases from V and 2 bases from J, the junction contained 8 bases not matched to a gene. The CDR3 loop spans 15 amino acids. The CDR3 DNA is TGTGCCAGCAGTGTAAGGACAGGGAAGAACTATGGCTACACCTTC. It specifies CASSVRTGKNYGYTF.

The rearrangement joins TRBV11-2 to TRBJ2-3; TRBD2 agrees at 7 bases. The CDR3 is made up of 15 amino acids. CDR1 is SGHAT and CDR2 is FQNNGV in the germline V gene. Trimming at V came to 0 bases and at J to 5 bases, leaving 5 bases not matched to a gene. The CDR3 spells CASSLDVGRLDTQYF. The DNA for the CDR3 is TGTGCCAGCAGCTTAGATGTCGGGAGGTTAGATACGCAGTATTTT. Complete variable domain (other parts from reference TRBV11-2 and TRBJ2-3): EAGVAQSPRYKIIEKRQSVAFWCNPISGHATLYWYQQILGQGPKLLIQFQNNGVVDDSQLPKDRFSAERLKGVDSTLKIQPAKLEDSAVYLCASSLDVGRLDTQYFGPGTRLTVL.

The gene calls are TRBV15 and TRBJ2-7, with a tentative D call TRBD1 (6 bases). Germline V gives CDR1 LNHNV, CDR2 YYDKDF (reference sequence). This CDR3 contains 16 residues. V lost 0 bases and J lost 4, with 16 bases in between. For the CDR3, the DNA is TGTGCCACCAGCAGAGATGTTGTGGTACAGGGTTACGAGCAGTACTTC. This gives the protein CATSRDVVVQGYEQYF. The variable domain in full, with the rest retrieved from reference TRBV15 and TRBJ2-7, is DAMVIQNPRYQVTQFGKPVTLSCSQTLNHNVMYWYQQKSSQAPKLLFHYYDKDFNNEADTPDNFQSRRPNTSFCFLDIRSPGLGDTAMYLCATSRDVVVQGYEQYFGPGTRLTVT.

V and J are TRBV11-2 and TRBJ1-1; 9 bases map to TRBD1. The germline V gene has CDR1 SGHAT and CDR2 FQNNGV. The CDR3 covers 15 residues. With V trimmed by 5 bases and J by 0 bases, 4 bases remained unmatched. CDR3 loop: CASSPRQGVNTEAFF. CDR3 sequence (DNA): TGTGCCAGCAGCCCCAGACAGGGGGTGAACACTGAAGCTTTCTTT.